The present T cell receptor beta chain was sequenced within a study of blood T cell repertoires in COVID-19 (dated by TCRdb to between 2020 and 2021). Notes on the research overall: Samples from collaborators originated in the United States, Italy and Spain and spanned both the acute and convalescent phases of COVID-19. Where available, HLA class I and class II types were taken from metadata supplied by the sample provider and were not determined by assay-based typing. The material from the prospective study consisted of cDNA or gDNA derived from T cells, B-cell-depleted T cells, or PBMCs. The samples were drawn from two sources: the first 160 participants of the ongoing ImmuneRACE study, and about 1,300 subjects contributed by 6 global collaborators. Nearly every sample came with metadata listing a de-identified subject ID, COVID-19 status, age in years and sex. The repertoires were released in a freely available public database meant as a resource for research on the immune response to SARS-CoV-2. The dataset comprised deeply sampled blood TCRbeta repertoires from subjects exposed to, actively infected with, or recovered from COVID-19.

Sequences KGHSH (CDR1) and LQKENI (CDR2) are obtained from the germline V gene. From V the trimming removes 5 bases and from J it removes 9 bases, while the gene matches leave 14 bases of the junction unaccounted for. Inclusive of the bounding cysteine and phenylalanine, the CDR3 is 18 residues long. Only CDR3 DNA is held: 54 bases, read in frame from base 1. For this clone: Its antigen target is currently unknown. No clone much larger than this one lies a single base away; base qualities are absent.

Beyond this particular receptor, the publication reports: The amount of clinical and demographic metadata varied by source and participant and was provided uncurated.

Participants in the prospective study were enrolled through a virtual design, were aged about 18 to 90 years, and lived in some 24 United States geographic areas. In the prospective study, cohorts were assigned on the basis of participant-reported clinical history obtained from a screening survey and a study questionnaire. Exposed participants were defined as having been in contact with someone with a PCR-confirmed or clinician-diagnosed COVID-19 case within 2 weeks of study entry. In the prospective study, mobile phlebotomists collected whole blood, serum and a nasopharyngeal or oropharyngeal swab from each participant. Over a roughly two-month period, participants in the prospective study had the option of providing additional blood draws and questionnaires. Before DNA extraction, blood samples from the prospective study were shipped at room temperature or frozen. TCRbeta CDR3 regions were amplified from genomic DNA using the immunoSEQ Assay, a bias-controlled multiplex PCR. For the original study's pipeline: Within the assay, amplification of reference gene primers was used to estimate how many nucleated cells each sample contained. To quantify the absolute abundance of each unique TCRbeta CDR3 rearrangement, sequence reads were collapsed and filtered. Productive Simpson clonality was computed per sample as the square root of Simpson's diversity index over productive rearrangements. TCRdb limited this immuneACCESS table to in-frame rearrangements with V and J called. A share of clones is missing; checked studies link under half to unresolved V genes, and the rest is unexplained. V, J and clone size reflect that table, while D and trimming were determined from the DNA. The sample table shows around 160,000 clones, and around 90% are seen once. Of the sample, approximately 3.8% is held by the ten largest clones.

The receptor was derived from a middle-aged woman who had been exposed to COVID-19. The V gene is TRBV18 and the J gene is TRBJ1-6; TRBD1 agrees with 12 junctional bases. Sample: PBMCs or T cells enriched from blood (not recorded which). The DNA sequence is TGTGCCAGCTCATCAATAGGGACAGGGGGCGCCGGGACTTCACCCCTCCACTTT. Protein translation: CASSSIGTGGAGTSPLHF.